This record looks at one TCR beta chain sequence and its context. The antigen is undetermined. The sample originates from a study of vaccination and CD4 T cells after COVID-19. At the level of the study: Cultures acting as controls obtained a CEFX pool, an HIV-1 Nef pool, or no peptide.

The treatment denotes: roughly 11-day PBMC culture with coronavirus spike peptide pools or control peptides (ViraFEST assay). Peptide-pool expansion of antigen-specific T cells preceded TCR sequencing in ViraFEST. An Oncomine TCR Beta short-read assay was used to sequence the DNA from cultured CD4+ T cells. TCRdb processed the PCR reads anew with MiXCR; each CDR3 protein has one entry. The table lists over 8,000 distinct CDR3 sequences, roughly 63% of them singletons. This CDR3 is 14 amino acids long. CDR1 and CDR2 from the germline V gene are SQVTM and ANQGSEA. The trim removed 2 bases at V and 7 bases at J, leaving 1 base unmatched.

The rearrangement joins TRBV29-1 to TRBJ2-2, with 13 positions matching TRBD2. The sample taken for sequencing was CD4+ T cells from blood, cultured in vitro. The source of this sequence is a human donor who had recovered from COVID-19. Here the CDR3 reads CSVETSGRVGELFF. For the CDR3, the DNA is TGCAGCGTTGAAACTAGCGGGAGGGTCGGGGAGCTGTTTTTT.